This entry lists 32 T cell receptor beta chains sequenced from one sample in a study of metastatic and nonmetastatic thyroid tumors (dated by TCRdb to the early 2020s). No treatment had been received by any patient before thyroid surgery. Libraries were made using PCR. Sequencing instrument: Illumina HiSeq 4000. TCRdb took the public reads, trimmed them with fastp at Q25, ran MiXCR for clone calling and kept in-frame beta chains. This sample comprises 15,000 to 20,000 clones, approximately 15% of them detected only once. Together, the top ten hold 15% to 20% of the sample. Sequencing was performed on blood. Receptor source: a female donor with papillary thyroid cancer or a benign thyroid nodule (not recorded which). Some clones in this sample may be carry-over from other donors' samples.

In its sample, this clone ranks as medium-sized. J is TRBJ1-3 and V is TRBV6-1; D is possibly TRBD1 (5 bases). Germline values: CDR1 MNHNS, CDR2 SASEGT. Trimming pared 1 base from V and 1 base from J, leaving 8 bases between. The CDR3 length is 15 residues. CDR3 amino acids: CASSEVGGSGNTIYF. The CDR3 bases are TGTGCCAGCAGTGAAGTGGGGGGTTCTGGAAACACCATATATTTT.

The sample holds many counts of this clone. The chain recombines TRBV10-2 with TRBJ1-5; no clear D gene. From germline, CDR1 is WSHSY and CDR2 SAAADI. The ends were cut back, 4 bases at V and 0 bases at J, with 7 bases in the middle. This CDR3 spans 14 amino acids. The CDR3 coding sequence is TGCGCCAGCAGTGCATCAAATAGCAATCAGCCCCAGCATTTT. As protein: CASSASNSNQPQHF.

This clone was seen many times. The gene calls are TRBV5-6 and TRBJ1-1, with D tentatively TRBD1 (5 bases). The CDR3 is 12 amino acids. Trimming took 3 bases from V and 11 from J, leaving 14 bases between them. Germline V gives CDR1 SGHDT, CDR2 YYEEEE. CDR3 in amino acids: CASSWDRDRAFF. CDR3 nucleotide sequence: TGTGCCAGCAGCTGGGACCGGGACCGGGCTTTCTTT.

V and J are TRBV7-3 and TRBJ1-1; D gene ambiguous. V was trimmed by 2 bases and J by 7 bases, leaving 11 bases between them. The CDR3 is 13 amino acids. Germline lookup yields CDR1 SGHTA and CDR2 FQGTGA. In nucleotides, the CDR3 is TGTGCCAGCAGCTTATATGTGGGGATTGAAGCTTTCTTT. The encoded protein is CASSLYVGIEAFF. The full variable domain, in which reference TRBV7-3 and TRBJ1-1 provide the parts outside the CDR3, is GAGVSQTPSNKVTEKGKYVELRCDPISGHTALYWYRQSLGQGPEFLIYFQGTGAADDSGLPNDRFFAVRPEGSVSTLKIQRTERGDSAVYLCASSLYVGIEAFFGQGTRLTVV.

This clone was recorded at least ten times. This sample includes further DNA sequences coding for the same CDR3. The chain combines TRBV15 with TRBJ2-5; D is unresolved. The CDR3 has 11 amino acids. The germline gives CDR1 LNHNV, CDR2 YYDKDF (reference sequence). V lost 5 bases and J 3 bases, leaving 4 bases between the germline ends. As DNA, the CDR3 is TGTGCCACCAGCGAAGAAGAGACCCAGTACTTC. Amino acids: CATSEEETQYF.

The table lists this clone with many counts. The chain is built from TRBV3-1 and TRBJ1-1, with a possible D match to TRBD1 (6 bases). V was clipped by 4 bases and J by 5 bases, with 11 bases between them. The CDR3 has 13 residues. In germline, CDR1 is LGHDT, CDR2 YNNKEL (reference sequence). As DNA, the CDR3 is TGTGCCAGCAGCCCGGGGGCGGGGACTGAAGCTTTCTTT. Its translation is CASSPGAGTEAFF.

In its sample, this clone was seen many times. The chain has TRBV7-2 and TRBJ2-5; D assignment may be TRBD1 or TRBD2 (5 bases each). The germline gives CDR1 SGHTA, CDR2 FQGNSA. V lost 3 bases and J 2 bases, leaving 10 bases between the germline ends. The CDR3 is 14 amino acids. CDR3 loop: CASSFGTAQETQYF. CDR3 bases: TGTGCCAGCAGCTTCGGGACCGCTCAAGAGACCCAGTACTTC.

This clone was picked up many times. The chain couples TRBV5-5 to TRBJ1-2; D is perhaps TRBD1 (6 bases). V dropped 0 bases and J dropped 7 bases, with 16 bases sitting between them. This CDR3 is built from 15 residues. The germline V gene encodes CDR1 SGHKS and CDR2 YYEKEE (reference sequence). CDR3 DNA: TGTGCCAGCAGCTTGGCCCGGACAGTCTCCTTTGGCTACACCTTC. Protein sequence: CASSLARTVSFGYTF. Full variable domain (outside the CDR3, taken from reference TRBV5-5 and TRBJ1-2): DAGVTQSPTHLIKTRGQQVTLRCSPISGHKSVSWYQQVLGQGPQFIFQYYEKEERGRGNFPDRFSARQFPNYSSELNVNALLLGDSALYLCASSLARTVSFGYTFGSGTRLTVV.

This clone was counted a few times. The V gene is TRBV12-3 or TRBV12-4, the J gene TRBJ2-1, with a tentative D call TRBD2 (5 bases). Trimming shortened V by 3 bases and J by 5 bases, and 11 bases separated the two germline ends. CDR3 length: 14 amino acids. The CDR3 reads CASSFKEGNNEQFF. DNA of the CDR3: TGTGCCAGCAGTTTTAAAGAGGGAAACAATGAGCAGTTCTTC.

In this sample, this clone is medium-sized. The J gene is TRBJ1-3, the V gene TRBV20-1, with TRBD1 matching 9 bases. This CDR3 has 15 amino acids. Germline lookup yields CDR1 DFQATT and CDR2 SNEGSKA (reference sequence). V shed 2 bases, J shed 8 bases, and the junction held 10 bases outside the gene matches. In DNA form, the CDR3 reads TGCAGTGCTAGAAGGGGCGTGGACAGGGGCGACACCATATATTTT. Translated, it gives CSARRGVDRGDTIYF.

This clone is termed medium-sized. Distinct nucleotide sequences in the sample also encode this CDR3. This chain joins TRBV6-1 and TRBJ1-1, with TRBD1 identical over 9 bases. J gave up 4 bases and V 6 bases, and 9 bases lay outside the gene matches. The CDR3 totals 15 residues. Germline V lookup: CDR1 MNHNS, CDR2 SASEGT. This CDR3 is CASRGLDRGATEAFF. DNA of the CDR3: TGTGCCAGCAGAGGGCTGGACAGGGGAGCCACTGAAGCTTTCTTT.

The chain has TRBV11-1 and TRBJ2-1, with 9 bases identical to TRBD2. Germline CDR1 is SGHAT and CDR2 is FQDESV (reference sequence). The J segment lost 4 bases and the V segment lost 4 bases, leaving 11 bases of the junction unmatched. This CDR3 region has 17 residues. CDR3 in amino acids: CASSSAPGLATYNEQFF. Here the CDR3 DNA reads TGTGCCAGCAGCTCGGCTCCGGGACTAGCAACTTACAATGAGCAGTTCTTC.

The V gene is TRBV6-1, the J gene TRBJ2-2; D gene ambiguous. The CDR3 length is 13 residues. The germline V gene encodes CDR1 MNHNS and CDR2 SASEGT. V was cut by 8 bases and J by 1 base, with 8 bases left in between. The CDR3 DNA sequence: TGTGCCAGCTGCCCTCAGAACACCGGGGAGCTGTTTTTT. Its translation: CASCPQNTGELFF.

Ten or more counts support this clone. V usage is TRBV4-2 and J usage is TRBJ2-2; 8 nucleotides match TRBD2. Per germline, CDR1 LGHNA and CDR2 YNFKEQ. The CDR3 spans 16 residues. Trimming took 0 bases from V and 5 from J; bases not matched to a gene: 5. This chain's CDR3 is CASSQEGTRGTGELFF. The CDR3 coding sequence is TGTGCCAGCAGCCAAGAAGGGACTAGAGGGACCGGGGAGCTGTTTTTT.

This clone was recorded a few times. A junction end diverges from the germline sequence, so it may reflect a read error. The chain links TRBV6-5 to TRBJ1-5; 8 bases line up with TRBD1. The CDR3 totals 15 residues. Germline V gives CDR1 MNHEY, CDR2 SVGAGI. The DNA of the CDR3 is TGTGACAGCAGTTCGGACAGGGCTAGCAATCAGCCCCAGCATTTT. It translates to CDSSSDRASNQPQHF.

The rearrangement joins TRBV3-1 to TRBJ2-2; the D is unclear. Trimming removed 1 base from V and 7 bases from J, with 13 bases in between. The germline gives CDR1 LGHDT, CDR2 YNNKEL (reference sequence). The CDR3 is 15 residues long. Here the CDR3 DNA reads TGTGCCAGCAGCCAAGTAGGTCGAAGAGGCGGGGAGCTGTTTTTT. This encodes CASSQVGRRGGELFF.

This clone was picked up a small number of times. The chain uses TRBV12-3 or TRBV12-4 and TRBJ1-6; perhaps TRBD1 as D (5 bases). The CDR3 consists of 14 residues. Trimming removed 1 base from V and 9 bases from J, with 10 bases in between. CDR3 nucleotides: TGTGCCAGCAGTTTAGGGGGGACCCGTTCACCCCTCCACTTT. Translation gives CASSLGGTRSPLHF.

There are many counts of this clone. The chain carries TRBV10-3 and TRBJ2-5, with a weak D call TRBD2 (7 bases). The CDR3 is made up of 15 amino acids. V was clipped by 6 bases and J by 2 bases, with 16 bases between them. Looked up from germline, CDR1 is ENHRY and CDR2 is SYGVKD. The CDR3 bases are TGTGCCATCAGGGGGGGGGCTGGGGTACAAGAGACCCAGTACTTC. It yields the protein CAIRGGAGVQETQYF.

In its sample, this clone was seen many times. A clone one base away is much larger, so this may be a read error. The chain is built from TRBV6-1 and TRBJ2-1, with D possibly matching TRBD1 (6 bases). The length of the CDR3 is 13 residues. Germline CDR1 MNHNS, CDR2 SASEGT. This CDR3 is CAGSWGHSLKQFF. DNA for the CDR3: TGTGCCGGCAGTTGGGGACACAGCTTGAAGCAGTTCTTC.

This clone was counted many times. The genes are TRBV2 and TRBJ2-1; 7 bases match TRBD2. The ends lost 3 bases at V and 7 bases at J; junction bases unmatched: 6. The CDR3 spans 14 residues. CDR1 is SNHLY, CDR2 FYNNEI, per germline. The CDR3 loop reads CASSESRGGNEQFF. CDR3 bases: TGTGCCAGCAGTGAGAGTCGGGGAGGGAATGAGCAGTTCTTC.

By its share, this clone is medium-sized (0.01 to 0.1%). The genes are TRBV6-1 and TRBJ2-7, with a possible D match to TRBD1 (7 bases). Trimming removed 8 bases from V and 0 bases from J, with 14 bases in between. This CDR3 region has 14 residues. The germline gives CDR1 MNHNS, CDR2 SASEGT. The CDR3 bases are TGTGCCAGCGGGAGACAGGGACTCTCCTACGAGCAGTACTTC. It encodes CASGRQGLSYEQYF.

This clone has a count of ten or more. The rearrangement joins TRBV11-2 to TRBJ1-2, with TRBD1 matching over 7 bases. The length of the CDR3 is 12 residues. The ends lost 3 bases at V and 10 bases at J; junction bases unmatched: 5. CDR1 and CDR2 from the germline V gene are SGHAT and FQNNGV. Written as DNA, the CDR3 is TGTGCCAGCAGCTTCTCACAGGGGCCCTACACCTTC. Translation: CASSFSQGPYTF.

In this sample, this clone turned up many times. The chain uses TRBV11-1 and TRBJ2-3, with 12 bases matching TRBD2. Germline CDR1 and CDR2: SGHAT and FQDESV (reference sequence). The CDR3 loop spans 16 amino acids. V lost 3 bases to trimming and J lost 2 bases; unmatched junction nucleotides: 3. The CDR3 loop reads CASSFRTSGVTDTQYF. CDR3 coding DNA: TGTGCCAGCAGCTTCCGGACTAGCGGGGTCACAGATACGCAGTATTTT. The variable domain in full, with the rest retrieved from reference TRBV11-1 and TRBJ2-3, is EAEVAQSPRYKITEKSQAVAFWCDPISGHATLYWYRQILGQGPELLVQFQDESVVDDSQLPKDRFSAERLKGVDSTLKIQPAELGDSAMYLCASSFRTSGVTDTQYFGPGTRLTVL.

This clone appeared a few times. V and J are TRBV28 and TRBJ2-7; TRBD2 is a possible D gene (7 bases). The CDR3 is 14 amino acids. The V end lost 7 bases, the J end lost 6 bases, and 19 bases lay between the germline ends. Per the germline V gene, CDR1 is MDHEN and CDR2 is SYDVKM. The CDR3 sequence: CASIRLQGGFEQYF. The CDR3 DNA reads TGTGCCAGCATACGACTACAGGGAGGGTTCGAGCAGTACTTC.

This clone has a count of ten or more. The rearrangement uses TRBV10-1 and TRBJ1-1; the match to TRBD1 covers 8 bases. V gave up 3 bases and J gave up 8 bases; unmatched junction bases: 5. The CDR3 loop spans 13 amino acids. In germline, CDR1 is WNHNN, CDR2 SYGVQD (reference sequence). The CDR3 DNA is TGCGCCAGCAGTGACTCCCCAGGGGGCGAAGCTTTCTTT. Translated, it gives CASSDSPGGEAFF.

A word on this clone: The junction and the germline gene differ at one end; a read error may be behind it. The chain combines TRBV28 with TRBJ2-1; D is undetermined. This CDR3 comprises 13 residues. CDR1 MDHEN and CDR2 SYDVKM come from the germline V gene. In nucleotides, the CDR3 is TGTGCCAACCCTTTGGCCGAGTACAATGATCAGTTCTTC. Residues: CANPLAEYNDQFF.

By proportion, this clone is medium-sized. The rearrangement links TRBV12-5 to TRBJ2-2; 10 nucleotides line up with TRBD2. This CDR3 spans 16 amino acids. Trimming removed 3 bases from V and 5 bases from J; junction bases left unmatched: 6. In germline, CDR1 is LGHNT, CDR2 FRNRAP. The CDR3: CASGFRAGGVTGELFF. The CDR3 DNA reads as TGTGCTAGTGGTTTTAGAGCGGGAGGGGTAACCGGGGAGCTGTTTTTT.

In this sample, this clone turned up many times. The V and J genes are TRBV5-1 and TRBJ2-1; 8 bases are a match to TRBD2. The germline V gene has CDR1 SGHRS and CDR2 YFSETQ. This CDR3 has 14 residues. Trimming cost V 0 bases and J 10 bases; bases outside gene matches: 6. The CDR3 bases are TGCGCCAGCAGCTTGGTCGGGGGGGGAATGGAGCAGTTCTTC. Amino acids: CASSLVGGGMEQFF. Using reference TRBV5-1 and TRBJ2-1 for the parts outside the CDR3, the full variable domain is KAGVTQTPRYLIKTRGQQVTLSCSPISGHRSVSWYQQTPGQGLQFLFEYFSETQRNKGNFPGRFSGRQFSNSRSEMNVSTLELGDSALYLCASSLVGGGMEQFFGPGTRLTVL.

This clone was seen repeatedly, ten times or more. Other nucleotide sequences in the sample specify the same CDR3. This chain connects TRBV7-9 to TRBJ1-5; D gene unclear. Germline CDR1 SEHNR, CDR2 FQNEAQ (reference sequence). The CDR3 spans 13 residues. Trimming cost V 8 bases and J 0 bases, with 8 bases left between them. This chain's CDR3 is CASGQTSNQPQHF. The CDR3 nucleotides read TGTGCCAGCGGTCAGACTAGCAATCAGCCCCAGCATTTT.

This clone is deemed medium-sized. CDR3: CASSSQGTIYGYTF. The CDR3 nucleotides are TGTGCCAGCAGTTCCCAGGGGACTATCTATGGCTACACCTTC. The chain employs TRBV27 and TRBJ1-2; TRBD1 is a possible D gene (6 bases). With 4 bases removed from V and 4 bases from J, the gap between germline ends came to 13 bases. The CDR3 is 14 residues long. The germline gives CDR1 MNHEY, CDR2 SMNVEV (reference sequence).

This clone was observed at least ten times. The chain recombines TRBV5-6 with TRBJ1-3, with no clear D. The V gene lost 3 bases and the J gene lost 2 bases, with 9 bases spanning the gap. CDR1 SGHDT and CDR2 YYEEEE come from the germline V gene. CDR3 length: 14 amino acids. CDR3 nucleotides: TGTGCCAGCAGCTACAGTGGGGCTGGAAACACCATATATTTT. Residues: CASSYSGAGNTIYF.

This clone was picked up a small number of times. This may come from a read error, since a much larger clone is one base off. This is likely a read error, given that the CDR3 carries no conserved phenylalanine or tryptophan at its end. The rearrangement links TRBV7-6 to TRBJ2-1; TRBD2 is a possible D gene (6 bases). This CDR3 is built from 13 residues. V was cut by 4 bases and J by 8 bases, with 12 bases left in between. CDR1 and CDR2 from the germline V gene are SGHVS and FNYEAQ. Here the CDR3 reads CASSSGRRDEQFI. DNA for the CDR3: TGTGCCAGCAGCTCGGGGAGGCGGGATGAGCAGTTCATC.